Listed below are T cell receptor beta chains from one sample, sequenced in a study of Ad26.COV2.S vaccination and SARS-CoV-2 variants. Some clones are missing from TCRdb's copy, which holds only in-frame ones; the method was immunoSEQ multiplex PCR. There are some 390,000 clones in the sample; 80% to 90% occur only once, and roughly 3.2% lies in the top ten. This specimen was peripheral blood, taken in a trial of Ad26.COV2.S vaccine versus placebo. All receptors come from a person between 18 and 65 years old who received the Ad26.COV2.S COVID-19 vaccine or a placebo. The conserved cysteine and the conserved F or W are not part of the CDR3 here. Fields, in order: J gene, V gene, CDR3 protein.

J: TRBJ2-5
V: TRBV28
CDR3: ASSQGGTGLQETQY

J: TRBJ1-5
V: TRBV7-9
CDR3: ASSSTSTPQH

J: TRBJ2-7
V: TRBV6-6
CDR3: ASSYTGSGEQY

J: TRBJ1-6
V: TRBV11-2
CDR3: ASSLISYNSPLH

J: TRBJ2-7
V: TRBV5-1
CDR3: PSSAEGASGGANEQY

J: TRBJ2-5
V: TRBV5-4
CDR3: ASSRRDRGLGETQY

J: TRBJ2-3
V: TRBV7-2
CDR3: ASSLEHWGRTDTQY

J: TRBJ1-2
V: TRBV3-1/TRBV3-2
CDR3: ASSQDGQGATHPYGYT

J: TRBJ1-6
V: TRBV4-1
CDR3: ASSQVPPSGAGGSPLH

J: TRBJ2-7
V: TRBV5-1
CDR3: ASSLGNRAKIEQY

J: TRBJ1-6
V: TRBV6-2/TRBV6-3
CDR3: ASSFGTENNSPLH

J: TRBJ1-3
V: TRBV5-5
CDR3: ASMTVSGNTIY